This TCR beta chain was retrieved from a study of blood T cell repertoires in COVID-19. Sequenced by immunoSEQ multiplex PCR; TCRdb stores in-frame clones only, minus some. The sample lists 45,000 or so clones, approximately 80% occurring once. The CDR3 totals 15 residues. The germline gives CDR1 MNHEY, CDR2 SVGEGT. Trimming pared 5 bases from V and 5 bases from J, leaving 18 bases between. V usage is TRBV6-2 or TRBV6-3 and J usage is TRBJ1-2, with a possible D match to TRBD1 (6 bases). The TCR originated in a man aged 65 to 79 with acute or convalescent COVID-19. The sample was peripheral blood. The CDR3 nucleotides read TGTGCCAGCAGTACTCGGGGGGCCTCCGGGTATGGCTACACCTTC. Translated: CASSTRGASGYGYTF.